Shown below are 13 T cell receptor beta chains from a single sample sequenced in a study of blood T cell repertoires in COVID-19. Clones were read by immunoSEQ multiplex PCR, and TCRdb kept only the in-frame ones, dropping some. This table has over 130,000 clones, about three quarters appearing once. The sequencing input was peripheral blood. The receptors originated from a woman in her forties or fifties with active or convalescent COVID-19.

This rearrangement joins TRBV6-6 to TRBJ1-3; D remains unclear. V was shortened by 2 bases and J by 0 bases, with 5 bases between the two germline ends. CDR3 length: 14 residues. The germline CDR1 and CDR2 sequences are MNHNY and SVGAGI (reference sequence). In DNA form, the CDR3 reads TGTGCCAGCAGTTACCGGGACTCTGGAAACACCATATATTTT. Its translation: CASSYRDSGNTIYF.

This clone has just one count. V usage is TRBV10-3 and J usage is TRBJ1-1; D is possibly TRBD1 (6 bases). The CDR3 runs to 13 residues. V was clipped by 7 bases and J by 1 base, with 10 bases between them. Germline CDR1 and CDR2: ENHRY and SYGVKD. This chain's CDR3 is CAIIGQPNTEAFF. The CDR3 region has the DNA TGTGCCATCATAGGACAGCCGAACACTGAAGCTTTCTTT.

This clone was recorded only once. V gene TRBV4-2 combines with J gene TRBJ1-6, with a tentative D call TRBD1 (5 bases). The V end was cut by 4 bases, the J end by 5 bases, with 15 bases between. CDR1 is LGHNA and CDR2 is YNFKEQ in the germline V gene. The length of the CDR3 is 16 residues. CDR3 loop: CASSPSGGVDNSPLHF. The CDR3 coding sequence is TGTGCCAGCAGCCCGTCTGGAGGGGTAGATAATTCACCCCTCCACTTT.

The DNA of the CDR3 is TGTGCCAGCAGTAACAGGGGGCGCTTGGACGGCTACACCTTC. It specifies CASSNRGRLDGYTF. This rearrangement joins TRBV6-5 to TRBJ1-2; 9 bases match TRBD1. The J segment lost 8 bases and the V segment lost 5 bases, leaving 9 bases of the junction unmatched. CDR1 is MNHEY and CDR2 is SVGAGI in the germline V gene. This CDR3 spans 14 amino acids.

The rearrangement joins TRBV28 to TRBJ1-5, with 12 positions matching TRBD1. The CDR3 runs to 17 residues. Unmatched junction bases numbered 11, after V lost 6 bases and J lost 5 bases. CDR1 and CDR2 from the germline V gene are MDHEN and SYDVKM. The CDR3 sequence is CASSTQGTGGDYQPQHF. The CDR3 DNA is TGTGCCAGCAGCACCCAGGGGACAGGGGGCGATTATCAGCCCCAGCATTTT.

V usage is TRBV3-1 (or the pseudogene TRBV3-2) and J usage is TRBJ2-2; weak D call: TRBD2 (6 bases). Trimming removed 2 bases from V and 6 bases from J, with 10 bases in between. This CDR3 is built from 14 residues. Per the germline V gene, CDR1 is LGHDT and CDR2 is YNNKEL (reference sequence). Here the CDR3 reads CASSQRGLPGELFF. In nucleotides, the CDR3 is TGTGCCAGCAGCCAAAGGGGACTGCCCGGGGAGCTGTTTTTT.

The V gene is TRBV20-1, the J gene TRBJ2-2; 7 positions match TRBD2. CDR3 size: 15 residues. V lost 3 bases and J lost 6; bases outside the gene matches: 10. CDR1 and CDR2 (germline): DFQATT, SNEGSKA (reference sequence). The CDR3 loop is CSASSPGGLSGELFF. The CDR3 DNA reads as TGCAGTGCTAGTTCCCCGGGGGGTTTGTCCGGGGAGCTGTTTTTT.

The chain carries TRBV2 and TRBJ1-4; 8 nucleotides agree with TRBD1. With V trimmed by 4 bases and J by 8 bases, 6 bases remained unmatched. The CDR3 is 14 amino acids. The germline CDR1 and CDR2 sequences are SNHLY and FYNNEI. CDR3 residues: CASSAQGAREKLFF. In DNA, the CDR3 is TGTGCCAGCAGTGCTCAGGGGGCACGGGAAAAACTGTTTTTT.

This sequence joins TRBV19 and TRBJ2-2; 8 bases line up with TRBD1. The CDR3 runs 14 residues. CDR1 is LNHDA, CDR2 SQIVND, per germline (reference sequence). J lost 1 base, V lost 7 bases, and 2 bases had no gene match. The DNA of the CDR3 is TGTGCCAGTACGGACAGGGAGAACACCGGGGAGCTGTTTTTT. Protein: CASTDRENTGELFF.

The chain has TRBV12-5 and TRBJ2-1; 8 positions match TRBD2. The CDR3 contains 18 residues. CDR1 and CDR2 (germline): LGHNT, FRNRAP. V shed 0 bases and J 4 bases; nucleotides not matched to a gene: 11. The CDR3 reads CASGLVASGGANYNEQFF. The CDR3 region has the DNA TGTGCTAGTGGTTTGGTGGCAAGCGGGGGAGCGAATTACAATGAGCAGTTCTTC.

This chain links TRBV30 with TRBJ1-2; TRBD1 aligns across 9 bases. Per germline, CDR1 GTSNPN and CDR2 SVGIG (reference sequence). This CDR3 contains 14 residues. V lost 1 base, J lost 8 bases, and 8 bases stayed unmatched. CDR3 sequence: CAWSGGQGGEGYTF. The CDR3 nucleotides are TGTGCCTGGAGTGGGGGACAGGGTGGGGAGGGCTACACCTTC.

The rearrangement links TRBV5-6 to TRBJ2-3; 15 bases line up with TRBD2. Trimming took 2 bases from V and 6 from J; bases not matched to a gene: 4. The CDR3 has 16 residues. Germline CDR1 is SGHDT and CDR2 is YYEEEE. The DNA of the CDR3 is TGTGCCAGCAGCTTCAGGACTAGCGGGGGGGTGGATACGCAGTATTTT. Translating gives CASSFRTSGGVDTQYF.

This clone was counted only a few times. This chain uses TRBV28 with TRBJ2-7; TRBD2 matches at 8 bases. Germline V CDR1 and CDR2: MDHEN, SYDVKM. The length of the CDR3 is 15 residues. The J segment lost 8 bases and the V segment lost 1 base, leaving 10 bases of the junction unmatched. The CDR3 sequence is CASSLFSGANGKQYF. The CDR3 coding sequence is TGTGCCAGCAGTTTATTTAGCGGGGCCAACGGGAAGCAGTACTTC.